The clone carrying this TCR beta chain was recorded once. The sample is drawn from a study of T cell responses to AZD1222 COVID-19 vaccine. Data came from immunoSEQ multiplex PCR; TCRdb stores just in-frame clones and leaves some out. The top ten hold about 15% of the sample, which has roughly 51,000 clones, around 89% seen once. This specimen consisted of peripheral blood, obtained 28 days after the second AZD1222 dose. This clonotype originated in an adult who received the AZD1222 COVID-19 vaccine.

CDR3 in amino acids: CASSSGQVAFYGYTF. The DNA for the CDR3 is TGTGCCAGTAGTTCGGGACAGGTGGCGTTTTATGGCTACACCTTC. The V call is TRBV19, the J call TRBJ1-2; 8 bases map to TRBD1. The V segment lost 5 bases and the J segment 5 bases; nucleotides outside the gene matches: 10. The CDR3 totals 15 residues. Germline values: CDR1 LNHDA, CDR2 SQIVND (reference sequence).